Listed below are T cell receptor beta chains from one sample, sequenced in a study of shared clonotypes between healthy human individuals. This table comes from immunoSEQ multiplex PCR, and its TCRdb copy is limited to in-frame clones, with some not included. In the table there are roughly 490,000 clones, approximately 79% of which are singletons. Sequencing was performed on PBMCs. The receptors were gathered from a woman aged 40 to 50 in good health. Some clones in this sample may be carry-over from other donors' samples. The CDR3 runs from the conserved cysteine through the conserved F or W. The D gene is left open where the match is weak. The listing skips clone size in some rows; elsewhere it reads once, few, many or a size class.

>TRBJ2-1|TRBD2|once|TRBV5-8
TGTGCCAGCAGCTGGACTAGCGGGAGGCTAAATGAGCAGTTCTTC
CASSWTSGRLNEQFF
>TRBJ2-1|.|.|TRBV19
TGTGCCAGTAGTCACGGACTCTACAATGAGCAGTTCTTC
CASSHGLYNEQFF
>TRBJ2-7|.|.|TRBV19
TGTGCCAGTAGTATACGACAGGCGATCTCCTACGAGCAGTACTTC
CASSIRQAISYEQYF
>TRBJ2-4|TRBD1|.|TRBV19
TGTGCCAGTAGCGGGACAGGGGGGGACATTCAGTACTTC
CASSGTGGDIQYF
>TRBJ2-5|TRBD1|.|TRBV19
TGTGCCAGTAGCACAAACCGGGGACAGCCCATGAAAACCCCCCAAGAGACCCAGTACTTC
CASSTNRGQPMKTPQETQYF
>TRBJ1-5|.|.|TRBV28
TGTGCCAGCACCCCCTGGACACCTAGCAATCAGCCCCAGCATTTT
CASTPWTPSNQPQHF
>TRBJ1-4|.|.|TRBV28
TGTGCCAGCAGTCCCCGTAGGGGTGGCGGAAAACTGTTTTTT
CASSPRRGGGKLFF
>TRBJ1-4|.|.|TRBV4-3
TGCGCCAGCAGCCAAGATCGGGGAGCCACATTCGAAAAACTGTTTTTT
CASSQDRGATFEKLFF
>TRBJ1-4|TRBD1|.|TRBV7-9
TGTGCCAGCAGCAAACTACAGGGGCAGAATGAAAAACTGTTTTTT
CASSKLQGQNEKLFF
>TRBJ2-5|TRBD2|.|TRBV2
TGTGCCAGCAGACTAGCGGGAGTAGAGACCCAGTACTTC
CASRLAGVETQYF
>TRBJ2-1|TRBD2|.|TRBV4-2
TGTGCCAGCAGCCAAGAAGAGACTAGCGGGGGTTCTGAGCAGTTCTTC
CASSQEETSGGSEQFF
>TRBJ2-7|.|.|TRBV5-4
TGTGCCAGCAGCAAGTCCGGGGCCGCGAACGAGCAGTACTTC
CASSKSGAANEQYF
>TRBJ2-5|.|.|TRBV30
TGTGCCTGGACCGGCAACTCGGAGACCCAGTACTTC
CAWTGNSETQYF
>TRBJ2-7|TRBD2|.|TRBV5-1
TGCGCCAGCAGCTTGGGAGCTCTAGCGGGAGGCTACGAGCAGTACTTC
CASSLGALAGGYEQYF
>TRBJ2-7|.|.|TRBV7-9
TGTGCCGAAGAGGGGGGTGACGAGCAGTACTTC
CAEEGGDEQYF
>TRBJ2-3|TRBD2|.|TRBV9
TGTGCCAGCAGCGTTGGACTAGCGGATAGCACAGATACGCAGTATTTT
CASSVGLADSTDTQYF
>TRBJ2-1|.|.|TRBV28
TGTGCCAGCAGTTTTGCCCGACCCCTAAGCTCCTACAATGAGCAGTTCTTC
CASSFARPLSSYNEQFF
>TRBJ2-2|.|.|TRBV28
TGTGCCAGCAGGGCCCCGAACACCGGGGAGCTGTTTTTT
CASRAPNTGELFF
>TRBJ1-2|TRBD1|.|TRBV5-4
TGTGCCAGCAGCAGTCGGGACAGGGGGAACTATGGCTACACCTTC
CASSSRDRGNYGYTF
>TRBJ1-4|TRBD1|.|TRBV5-1
TGCGCCAGCAGCTTTATGACAGGGGCGGATGAAAAACTGTTTTTT
CASSFMTGADEKLFF
>TRBJ2-3|.|.|TRBV5-4
TGTGCCAGCAGCTTGGGACACGGAGATACGCAGTATTTT
CASSLGHGDTQYF
>TRBJ2-7|TRBD1|.|TRBV28
TGTGCCAGCCACCCTCCGGGACAGGGTTACGAGCAGTACTTC
CASHPPGQGYEQYF
>TRBJ2-1|TRBD1|.|TRBV5-1
TGCGCCAGCAGCTTGTGGGACAGAGTGGACAATGAGCAGTTCTTC
CASSLWDRVDNEQFF